The sample holds a few counts of the clone carrying this T cell receptor beta chain. Its antigen is not identified. The sample is drawn from a study of identical twins. With no exceptions, donors were healthy Caucasians. Study-level results: Memory repertoires showed no such pattern, whereas abundant cord blood beta clonotypes carried fewer insertions.

A template switching step contributed a universal primer site, while unique molecular identifiers were present in the cDNA. MiXCR, run by TCRdb on the 5' RACE reads, gives a single entry per CDR3 protein. In the table there are about 660,000 distinct CDR3 sequences, less than 10% of which are singletons. The trim removed 3 bases at V and 4 bases at J, leaving 5 bases unmatched. The germline CDR1 and CDR2 sequences are DFQATT and SNEGSKA (reference sequence). The CDR3 sequence is 13 residues long. In addition, the sample was reused for a study of yellow fever vaccine responses in identical twins.

Material for sequencing was PBMCs. The V call is TRBV20-1, the J call TRBJ2-7; TRBD2 agrees at 8 bases. The sequence came from a woman between 18 and 30 years old in good health. This chain's CDR3 is CSASRGLGYEQYF. The CDR3 DNA is TGCAGTGCTAGTCGGGGACTAGGGTACGAGCAGTACTTC.